Below, 18 T cell receptor beta chains from the same sample are listed, as sequenced in a study of cytomegalovirus exposure and HLA in healthy donors. The PCR made use of 60 Vbeta and 13 Jbeta primers. TCRdb's copy holds only in-frame clones and misses some; the assay was immunoSEQ multiplex PCR. This sample has over 100,000 clones, with roughly 80% found just once. Sequencing used PBMCs. These receptors came from a man aged 25-40 years in good health and CMV-seronegative.

About this clone: At one boundary the junction diverges from the germline segment, which might be a read error. The rearrangement uses TRBV7-6 and TRBJ2-6; TRBD1 might be the D (7 bases). Germline V gene sequence: CDR1 SGHVS, CDR2 FNYEAQ. There are 16 residues in the CDR3. The CDR3 loop reads CASSRPRGAGANGLTF. In nucleotides, the CDR3 is TGTGCCAGCAGCCGCCCCAGGGGGGCTGGGGCCAACGGCCTGACTTTC.

The chain is built from TRBV28 and TRBJ2-5, with D possibly TRBD1 on 5 matching bases. Trimming took off 6 bases at V and 5 bases at J, with 10 bases between the two ends. Germline V gene lookup returns CDR1 MDHEN and CDR2 SYDVKM. CDR3 length equals 12 residues. Written as DNA, the CDR3 is TGTGCCAGCAGGTCAGGGTCCGAGACCCAGTACTTC. It is translated as CASRSGSETQYF.

This clone turned up a few times. The chain links TRBV5-1 to TRBJ2-3, with 7 bases fitting TRBD1. Germline loops: CDR1 SGHRS, CDR2 YFSETQ. The junction had 3 bases not matched to a gene; V was cut back by 2 bases and J by 0 bases. The CDR3 extends over 15 amino acids. CDR3 loop: CASSFDRASTDTQYF. The CDR3 DNA reads as TGCGCCAGCAGCTTCGACAGGGCGAGCACAGATACGCAGTATTTT.

The V gene is TRBV2, the J gene TRBJ1-5, with 8 bases fitting TRBD1. Germline CDR1 reads SNHLY; CDR2 reads FYNNEI. Losses at the gene ends were 4 bases for V and 7 bases for J; bases not matched to a gene: 6. This CDR3 comprises 14 residues. CDR3 nucleotides: TGTGCCAGCAGTGTACAGGGGGACGGCCAGCCCCAGCATTTT. Its protein is CASSVQGDGQPQHF.

V is TRBV5-1 and J is TRBJ2-3; 10 bases match TRBD2. Germline assignment: CDR1 SGHRS and CDR2 YFSETQ. The CDR3 totals 16 residues. With V trimmed by 1 base and J by 4 bases, 6 bases remained unmatched. The CDR3, as DNA: TGCGCCAGCAGCTTGTACAGCGGGGGGGTTCCAGATACGCAGTATTTT. Translated, it gives CASSLYSGGVPDTQYF.

The V gene is TRBV30, the J gene TRBJ2-5; perhaps TRBD1 as D (7 bases). The CDR3 covers 12 residues. Trimming removed 5 bases from V and 3 bases from J, with 10 bases in between. CDR1 is GTSNPN and CDR2 is SVGIG in the germline V gene (reference sequence). CDR3 DNA sequence: TGTGCCTGGGGGGGGACAGAAGAGACCCAGTACTTC. Its protein product is CAWGGTEETQYF.

CDR3 DNA: TGTGCCATCAGTGGCGGCACCGGGGAGCTGTTTTTT. This encodes CAISGGTGELFF. This sequence joins TRBV10-3 and TRBJ2-2; D gene unclear. This CDR3 has 12 residues. V dropped 4 bases and J dropped 4 bases, with 4 bases sitting between them. CDR1 and CDR2 from the germline V gene are ENHRY and SYGVKD.

With respect to this clone: One junction end does not reproduce the germline sequence, and a read error may be involved. The V gene is TRBV29-1, the J gene TRBJ2-2; 8 bases agree with TRBD1. Germline lookup yields CDR1 SQVTM and CDR2 ANQGSEA. The CDR3 is made up of 15 amino acids. Here the CDR3 DNA reads TGCAGCGTTGAAGACGGACAGGGCGGGCACCGGGGAGCTGTTTTT. Its protein is CSVEDGQGGHRGAVF.

The chain employs TRBV6-5 and TRBJ2-5; D is perhaps TRBD1 (6 bases). Germline assignment: CDR1 MNHEY and CDR2 SVGAGI. V dropped 4 bases and J dropped 1 base, with 13 bases sitting between them. The CDR3 consists of 15 residues. The CDR3 sequence: CASSSPRGFQETQYF. As DNA, the CDR3 is TGTGCCAGCAGTTCCCCCAGGGGTTTCCAAGAGACCCAGTACTTC.

The V call is TRBV7-9, the J call TRBJ2-1, with TRBD1 matching 9 bases. J gave up 4 bases and V 0 bases, and 4 bases lay outside the gene matches. Germline V gene data show CDR1 as SEHNR and CDR2 as FQNEAQ (reference sequence). This CDR3 is built from 16 residues. CDR3 bases: TGTGCCAGCAGCTTAGCGTGGGACAGGGATTACAATGAGCAGTTCTTC. Its protein product is CASSLAWDRDYNEQFF.

J is TRBJ2-5 and V is TRBV11-2; D call uncertain. The CDR3 covers 13 residues. CDR1 and CDR2 from the germline V gene are SGHAT and FQNNGV. The ends were cut back, 3 bases at V and 1 base at J, with 6 bases in the middle. CDR3 coding DNA: TGTGCCAGCAGCTTTTCGGGCCAAGAGACCCAGTACTTC. It is translated as CASSFSGQETQYF.

This chain uses TRBV7-2 with TRBJ1-1; 7 bases match TRBD1. This CDR3 spans 15 amino acids. J gave up 0 bases and V 5 bases, and 6 bases lay outside the gene matches. Germline V gene lookup returns CDR1 SGHTA and CDR2 FQGNSA. The CDR3 sequence is CASSPTGVMNTEAFF. Here the CDR3 DNA reads TGTGCCAGCAGCCCCACAGGGGTGATGAACACTGAAGCTTTCTTT. Together with reference TRBV7-2 and TRBJ1-1, the CDR3 gives the full variable domain: GAGVSQSPSNKVTEKGKDVELRCDPISGHTALYWYRQSLGQGLEFLIYFQGNSAPDKSGLPSDRFSAERTGGSVSTLTIQRTQQEDSAVYLCASSPTGVMNTEAFFGQGTRLTVV.

A few counts support this clone. The rearrangement joins TRBV9 to TRBJ2-3; unclear D gene. Trimming shortened V by 0 bases and J by 1 base, and 6 bases separated the two germline ends. The CDR3 runs 14 residues. Germline CDR1 is SGDLS and CDR2 is YYNGEE. The CDR3: CASSVDAGTDTQYF. The CDR3 region has the DNA TGTGCCAGCAGCGTAGATGCAGGCACAGATACGCAGTATTTT. The variable domain in full, with the rest retrieved from reference TRBV9 and TRBJ2-3, is DSGVTQTPKHLITATGQRVTLRCSPRSGDLSVYWYQQSLDQGLQFLIQYYNGEERAKGNILERFSAQQFPDLHSELNLSSLELGDSALYFCASSVDAGTDTQYFGPGTRLTVL.

In this sample, this clone turned up a few times. The rearrangement links TRBV7-8 to TRBJ2-7, with 10 bases matching TRBD1. V shed 3 bases and J 2 bases; nucleotides not matched to a gene: 4. The CDR3 covers 15 residues. Per germline, CDR1 SGHVS and CDR2 FQNEAQ. The CDR3 loop reads CASSLRQGAPYEQYF. CDR3 nucleotides: TGTGCCAGCAGCTTGAGACAGGGGGCCCCCTACGAGCAGTACTTC.

This chain uses TRBV9 with TRBJ1-3; 12 bases map to TRBD1. Germline V CDR1 and CDR2: SGDLS, YYNGEE. The CDR3 extends over 17 amino acids. The ends lost 4 bases at V and 1 base at J; junction bases unmatched: 6. CDR3 in DNA: TGTGCCAGCAGCAGGCGGGACAGGGGGCAGTCTGGAAACACCATATATTTT. It yields the protein CASSRRDRGQSGNTIYF.

The gene calls are TRBV5-8 and TRBJ1-5; 8 bases fit TRBD1. Germline V gene sequence: CDR1 SGHTS, CDR2 YDEGEE. This CDR3 has 17 residues. The trim removed 3 bases at V and 5 bases at J, leaving 13 bases unmatched. The CDR3 spells CASSSLSGQGADQPQHF. In nucleotides, the CDR3 is TGTGCCAGCAGCTCCCTCTCCGGGCAGGGGGCGGATCAGCCCCAGCATTTT.

The V gene is TRBV23-1, the J gene TRBJ2-5; tentatively, D is TRBD1 (7 bases). TRBV23-1 is identified as an open reading frame with a role that is uncertain. The CDR3 covers 14 residues. Trimming took 2 bases from V and 5 from J, leaving 12 bases between them. The CDR3 sequence is CASSQEGAGETQYF. CDR3 nucleotides: TGCGCCAGCAGTCAAGAGGGGGCGGGGGAGACCCAGTACTTC.

The rearrangement uses TRBV28 and TRBJ2-3; no clear D. V was cut by 6 bases and J by 7 bases, with 20 bases left in between. The length of the CDR3 is 15 residues. Per germline, CDR1 MDHEN and CDR2 SYDVKM. In DNA, the CDR3 is TGTGCCAGCAGATTAAGAGGAGCCTGGGTACATACGCAGTATTTT. Its translation: CASRLRGAWVHTQYF. The full variable domain, in which reference TRBV28 and TRBJ2-3 provide the parts outside the CDR3, is DVKVTQSSRYLVKRTGEKVFLECVQDMDHENMFWYRQDPGLGLRLIYFSYDVKMKEKGDIPEGYSVSREKKERFSLILESASTNQTSMYLCASRLRGAWVHTQYFGPGTRLTVL.